This T cell receptor (beta chain) was recorded in a study of CD8 T cells in Susac syndrome. The RNA input was about 0.45 to 1 ug, and it was reverse transcribed with random hexamers. TCRdb ran MiXCR on the immunoSEQ multiplex PCR reads and lists one entry per CDR3 protein. This table has under 95,000 distinct CDR3 sequences, over 90% appearing once. Deletions cut 3 bases from V and 9 bases from J, with 30 bases between. Looked up from germline, CDR1 is DFQATT and CDR2 is SNEGSKA (reference sequence). The length of the CDR3 is 18 residues. The TCR sequence derives from a human donor with Susac syndrome. The rearrangement joins TRBV20-1 to TRBJ2-1; tentatively, D is TRBD2 (8 bases). Sequencing was done on a sample of CD8+ T cells from PBMCs. The CDR3 nucleotides are TGCAGTGCTAGGACCGGGACCAGCGGGAGCTCCCACAGGGGTGAGCAGTTCTTC. It encodes CSARTGTSGSSHRGEQFF.